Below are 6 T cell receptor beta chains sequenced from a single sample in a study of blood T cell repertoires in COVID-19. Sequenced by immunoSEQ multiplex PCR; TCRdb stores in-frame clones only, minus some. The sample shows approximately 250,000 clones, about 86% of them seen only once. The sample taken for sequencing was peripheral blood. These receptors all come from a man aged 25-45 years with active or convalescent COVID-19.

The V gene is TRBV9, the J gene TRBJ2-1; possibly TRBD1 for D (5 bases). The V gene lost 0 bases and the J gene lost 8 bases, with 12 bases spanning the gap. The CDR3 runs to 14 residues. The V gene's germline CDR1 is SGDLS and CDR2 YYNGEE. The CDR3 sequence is CASSVGTSPHEQFF. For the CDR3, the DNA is TGTGCCAGCAGCGTAGGGACAAGCCCTCATGAGCAGTTCTTC. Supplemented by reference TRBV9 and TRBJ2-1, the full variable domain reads DSGVTQTPKHLITATGQRVTLRCSPRSGDLSVYWYQQSLDQGLQFLIQYYNGEERAKGNILERFSAQQFPDLHSELNLSSLELGDSALYFCASSVGTSPHEQFFGPGTRLTVL.

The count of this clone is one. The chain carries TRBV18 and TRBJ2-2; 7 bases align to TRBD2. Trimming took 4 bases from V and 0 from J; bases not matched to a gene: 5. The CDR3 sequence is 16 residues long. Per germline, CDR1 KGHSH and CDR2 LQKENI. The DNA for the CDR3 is TGTGCCAGCTCACGTGCTGCGGGGGCGAACACCGGGGAGCTGTTTTTT. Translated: CASSRAAGANTGELFF.

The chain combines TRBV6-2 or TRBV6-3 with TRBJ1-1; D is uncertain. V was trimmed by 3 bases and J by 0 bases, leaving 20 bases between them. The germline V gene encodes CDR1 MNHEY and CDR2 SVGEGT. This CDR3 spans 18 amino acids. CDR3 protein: CASSYYLGQTRMNTEAFF. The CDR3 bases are TGTGCCAGCAGTTATTATTTAGGGCAGACTAGAATGAACACTGAAGCTTTCTTT.

DNA of the CDR3: TGCGCCAGCAGCCAAGACCCAGGTTCAACGGCCCAGCATTTT. Encoded protein: CASSQDPGSTAQHF. The rearrangement joins TRBV4-1 to TRBJ1-5; D is ambiguous. The CDR3 loop spans 14 amino acids. Per the germline V gene, CDR1 is MGHRA and CDR2 is YSYEKL. Between the trimmed V and J ends, which lost 0 bases and 11 bases, there was a span of 14 bases.

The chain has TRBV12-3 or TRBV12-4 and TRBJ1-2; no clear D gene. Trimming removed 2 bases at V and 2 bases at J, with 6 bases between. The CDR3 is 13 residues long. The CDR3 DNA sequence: TGTGCCAGCAGTTTATCCAGGAACTATGGCTACACCTTC. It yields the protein CASSLSRNYGYTF.

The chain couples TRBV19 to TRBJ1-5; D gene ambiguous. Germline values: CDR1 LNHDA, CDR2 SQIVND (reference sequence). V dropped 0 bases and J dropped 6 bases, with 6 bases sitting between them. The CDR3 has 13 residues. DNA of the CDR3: TGTGCCAGTAGTATAGAACTTTTTCAGCCCCAGCATTTT. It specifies CASSIELFQPQHF.